This T cell receptor beta chain was documented in a study of blood T cell repertoires in COVID-19. Overall study: Whether acute or convalescent, the COVID-19 samples came from the United States, Italy and Spain. PBMCs, B-cell-depleted T cells, or T cells were the source of the cDNA or gDNA that made up the material.

From germline, CDR1 is SEHNR and CDR2 FQNEAQ (reference sequence). V trimming: 4 bases; J trimming: 4 bases; junction bases outside the gene matches: 8. The CDR3 length is 16 residues. In the source study's methods: How many nucleated cells were present was estimated from reference gene primer amplification. This table comes from immunoSEQ multiplex PCR, and its TCRdb copy is limited to in-frame clones, with some not included. V, J and clone size reflect that table, while D and trimming were determined from the DNA. The data contain 400,000 to 550,000 clones, around 89% of them singletons. The chain couples TRBV7-9 to TRBJ2-1; 9 bases are a match to TRBD1. Sequences were obtained from peripheral blood. The source of this sequence is a woman in her thirties with acute or convalescent COVID-19. The CDR3 DNA follows: TGTGCCAGCAGCTCTAGACAGGGGGTAAAATACAATGAGCAGTTCTTC. Its protein product is CASSSRQGVKYNEQFF.